At least ten counts were recorded for the clone carrying this TCR beta chain. These data come from a study of molecular identifiers for immune sequencing clone quantification. Turning to the study itself: Replicates partitioned RNA from approximately 22,000 or 94,000 naive CD8 cells into five parts, sequencing four.

Using its own MiXCR run on the PCR reads, TCRdb lists one record per CDR3 protein. Of about 500,000 distinct CDR3 sequences in the sample, 25% were seen once. V was clipped by 5 bases and J by 2 bases, with 10 bases between them. Looked up from germline, CDR1 is MNHEY and CDR2 is SVGEGT. The CDR3 extends over 13 amino acids. Material for sequencing was naive CD8+ T cells from blood, with Jurkat cell RNA spiked in. Subset of the sample: FACS-sorted CD8+CD4-CCR7+CD45RA+ naive T cells. The chain uses TRBV6-2 or TRBV6-3 and TRBJ2-7; D remains ambiguous. This sequence was found in a human donor in good health. Some libraries in this study had Jurkat cell RNA spiked in. As DNA, the CDR3 is TGTGCCAGCAGTAGGACGGCGGCCTACGAGCAGTACTTC. Its translation is CASSRTAAYEQYF.